This T cell receptor (beta chain) derives from a study of graft-versus-host responses after intestinal transplantation. The method was immunoSEQ multiplex PCR; TCRdb's version includes in-frame clones alone and lacks a portion of them. This table has roughly 90,000 clones, approximately 90% appearing once. Germline-derived CDR1 and CDR2 are SGHRS and YFSETQ. This CDR3 comprises 14 residues. Trimming took off 7 bases at V and 8 bases at J, with 21 bases between the two ends. As concerns this clone: Its target is not known.

The chain joins TRBV5-1 to TRBJ1-2; D call uncertain. Specimen: unstimulated CD4+ T cells sorted from spleen or lymph node cells, collected before transplant. The receptor was isolated from a human donor who was the organ donor for an intestinal transplant. The CDR3 DNA reads TGCGCCAGCCTACCGGGAGCGGGGAACTGGGGCTACACCTTC. Translation: CASLPGAGNWGYTF. Full variable domain (missing parts from reference TRBV5-1 and TRBJ1-2): KAGVTQTPRYLIKTRGQQVTLSCSPISGHRSVSWYQQTPGQGLQFLFEYFSETQRNKGNFPGRFSGRQFSNSRSEMNVSTLELGDSALYLCASLPGAGNWGYTFGSGTRLTVV.